The clone carrying this T cell receptor beta chain has ten or more counts. TCRdb processed the RT-PCR reads anew with MiXCR; each CDR3 protein has one entry. The table lists about 410,000 distinct CDR3 sequences, more than 15% of them singletons. This sample stems from a study of patients and donors after allogeneic stem cell transplantation. V was shortened by 1 base and J by 0 bases, with 7 bases between the two germline ends. The CDR3 extends over 14 amino acids. CDR1 is SGHVS and CDR2 is FNYEAQ in the germline V gene. The source is a human donor who was either an allogeneic HSCT recipient or a stem cell or donor lymphocyte infusion donor (not recorded which). It is not recorded whose cells these are; they may come from a transplant donor. The genes are TRBV7-6 and TRBJ2-7; D unclear. Sequences were obtained from blood, either unsorted or a sorted T cell fraction (not recorded which). The CDR3 region has the DNA TGTGCCAGCAGCTTAGGACACATCTCCTACGAGCAGTACTTC. As protein: CASSLGHISYEQYF. The variable domain in full, completed from reference TRBV7-6 and TRBJ2-7, reads GAGVSQSPRYKVTKRGQDVALRCDPISGHVSLYWYRQALGQGPEFLTYFNYEAQQDKSGLPNDRFSAERPEGSISTLTIQRTEQRDSAMYRCASSLGHISYEQYFGPGTRLTVT.